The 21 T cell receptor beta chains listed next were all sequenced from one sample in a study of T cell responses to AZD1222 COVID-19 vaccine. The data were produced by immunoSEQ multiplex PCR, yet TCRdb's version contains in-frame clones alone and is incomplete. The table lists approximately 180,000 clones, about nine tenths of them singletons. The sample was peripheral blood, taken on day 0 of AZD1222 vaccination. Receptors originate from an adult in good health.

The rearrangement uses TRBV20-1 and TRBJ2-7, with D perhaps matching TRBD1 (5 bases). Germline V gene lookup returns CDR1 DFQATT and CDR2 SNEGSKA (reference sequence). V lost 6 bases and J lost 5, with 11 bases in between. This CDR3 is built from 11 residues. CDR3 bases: TGCAGTGCCGGCCAAGGGGACGAGCAGTACTTC. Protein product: CSAGQGDEQYF.

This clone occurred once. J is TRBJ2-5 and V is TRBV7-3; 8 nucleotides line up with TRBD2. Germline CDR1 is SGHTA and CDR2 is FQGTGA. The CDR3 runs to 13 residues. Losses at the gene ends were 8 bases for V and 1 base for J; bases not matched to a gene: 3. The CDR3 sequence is CASSRGGQETQYF. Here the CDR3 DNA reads TGTGCCAGCTCCCGGGGGGGCCAAGAGACCCAGTACTTC.

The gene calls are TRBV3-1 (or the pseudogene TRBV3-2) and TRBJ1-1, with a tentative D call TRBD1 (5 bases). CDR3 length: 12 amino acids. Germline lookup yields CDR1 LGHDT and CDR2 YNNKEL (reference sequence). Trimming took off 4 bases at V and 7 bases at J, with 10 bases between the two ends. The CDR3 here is CASSRGTDEAFF. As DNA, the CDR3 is TGTGCCAGCAGCCGGGGGACGGATGAAGCTTTCTTT.

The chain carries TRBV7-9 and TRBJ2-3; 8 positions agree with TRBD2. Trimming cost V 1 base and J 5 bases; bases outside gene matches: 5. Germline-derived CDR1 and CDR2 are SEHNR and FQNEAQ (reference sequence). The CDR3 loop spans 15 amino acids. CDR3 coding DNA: TGTGCCAGCAGCTTAGTCGCGGGGGGCCGAGATACGCAGTATTTT. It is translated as CASSLVAGGRDTQYF.

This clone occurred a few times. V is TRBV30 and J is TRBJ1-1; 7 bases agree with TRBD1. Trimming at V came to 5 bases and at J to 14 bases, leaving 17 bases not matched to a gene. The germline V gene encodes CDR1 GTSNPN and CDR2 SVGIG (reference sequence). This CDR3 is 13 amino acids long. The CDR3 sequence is CAWGDWTGRGGFF. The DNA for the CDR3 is TGTGCCTGGGGAGATTGGACAGGCCGAGGAGGATTCTTT.

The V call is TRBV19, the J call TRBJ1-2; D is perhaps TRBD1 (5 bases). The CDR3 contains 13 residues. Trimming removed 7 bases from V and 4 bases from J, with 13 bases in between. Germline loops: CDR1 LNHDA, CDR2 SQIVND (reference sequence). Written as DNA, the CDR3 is TGTGCCAGTACCCTCGGCAGGGCCTATGGCTACACCTTC. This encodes CASTLGRAYGYTF. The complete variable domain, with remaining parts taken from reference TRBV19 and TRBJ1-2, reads DGGITQSPKYLFRKEGQNVTLSCEQNLNHDAMYWYRQDPGQGLRLIYYSQIVNDFQKGDIAEGYSVSREKKESFPLTVTSAQKNPTAFYLCASTLGRAYGYTFGSGTRLTVV.

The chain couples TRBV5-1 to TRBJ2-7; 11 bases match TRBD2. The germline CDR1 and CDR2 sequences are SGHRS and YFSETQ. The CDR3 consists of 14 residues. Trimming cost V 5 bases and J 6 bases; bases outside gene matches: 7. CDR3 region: CASRTSGDIFEQYF. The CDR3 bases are TGCGCCAGCAGGACTAGCGGGGATATATTCGAGCAGTACTTC.

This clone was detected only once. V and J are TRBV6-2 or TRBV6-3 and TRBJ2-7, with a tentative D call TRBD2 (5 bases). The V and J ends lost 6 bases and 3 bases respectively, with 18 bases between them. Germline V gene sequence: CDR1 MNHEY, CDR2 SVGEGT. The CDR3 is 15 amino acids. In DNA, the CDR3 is TGTGCCAGCAGCGGCGGCGGACGGGGTGGCTACGAGCAGTACTTC. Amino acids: CASSGGGRGGYEQYF.

The CDR3 reads CASSSPRDIGGEKLFF. CDR3 sequence (DNA): TGTGCCAGCAGCTCACCCCGGGACATCGGAGGTGAAAAACTGTTTTTT. J is TRBJ1-4 and V is TRBV7-9; D might be TRBD1 (6 bases). V was cut by 4 bases and J by 7 bases, with 19 bases left in between. Per the germline V gene, CDR1 is SEHNR and CDR2 is FQNEAQ (reference sequence). The CDR3 length is 16 residues.

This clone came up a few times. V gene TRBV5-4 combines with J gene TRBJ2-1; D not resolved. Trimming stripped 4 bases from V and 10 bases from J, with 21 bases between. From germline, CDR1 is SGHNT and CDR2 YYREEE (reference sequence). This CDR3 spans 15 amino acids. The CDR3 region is CASSPKGGWKGEQFF. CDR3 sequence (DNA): TGTGCCAGCAGCCCGAAGGGTGGGTGGAAGGGAGAGCAGTTCTTC.

This CDR3 is CASSYQRNRAYEQYF. The CDR3 DNA reads as TGTGCCAGCAGTTATCAAAGGAACAGGGCCTACGAGCAGTACTTC. The chain couples TRBV6-2 or TRBV6-3 to TRBJ2-7; weak D call: TRBD1 (6 bases). The CDR3 has 15 residues. Germline CDR1 is MNHEY and CDR2 is SVGEGT. The V end lost 3 bases, the J end lost 2 bases, and 14 bases lay between the germline ends.

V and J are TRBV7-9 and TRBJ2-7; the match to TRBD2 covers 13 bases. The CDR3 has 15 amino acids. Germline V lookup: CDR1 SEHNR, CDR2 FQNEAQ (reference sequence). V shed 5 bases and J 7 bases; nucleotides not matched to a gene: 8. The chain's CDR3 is CASSPGTSGALEQYF. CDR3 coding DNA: TGTGCCAGCAGCCCGGGGACTAGCGGGGCTTTGGAGCAGTACTTC.

CDR3 protein: CASSYGDGGRNTIYF. The CDR3 region has the DNA TGTGCCAGCAGTTACGGCGACGGGGGTCGGAACACCATATATTTT. The chain joins TRBV6-2 or TRBV6-3 to TRBJ1-3; TRBD1 might be the D (5 bases). This CDR3 region has 15 residues. V gave up 2 bases and J gave up 7 bases, with 15 bases separating them. Germline CDR1 is MNHEY and CDR2 is SVGEGT.

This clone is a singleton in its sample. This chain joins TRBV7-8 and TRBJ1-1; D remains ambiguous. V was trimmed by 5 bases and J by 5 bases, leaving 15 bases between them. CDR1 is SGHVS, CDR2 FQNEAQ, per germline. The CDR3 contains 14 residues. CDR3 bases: TGTGCCAGCAGCGTAAGGCTTCGTGCGACTGAAGCTTTCTTT. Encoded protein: CASSVRLRATEAFF.

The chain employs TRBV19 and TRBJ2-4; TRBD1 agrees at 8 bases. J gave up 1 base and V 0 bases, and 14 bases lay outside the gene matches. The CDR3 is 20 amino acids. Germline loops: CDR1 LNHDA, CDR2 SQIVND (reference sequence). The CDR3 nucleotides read TGTGCCAGTAGTATAGATGGACAGGGTATAGTAGCGAGCGCCAAAAACATTCAGTACTTC. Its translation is CASSIDGQGIVASAKNIQYF.

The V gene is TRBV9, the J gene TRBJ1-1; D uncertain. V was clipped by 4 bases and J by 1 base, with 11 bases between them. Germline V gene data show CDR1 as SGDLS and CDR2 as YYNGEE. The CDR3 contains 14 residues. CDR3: CASSPRQRNTEAFF. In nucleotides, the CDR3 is TGTGCCAGCAGCCCCCGGCAGAGGAACACTGAAGCTTTCTTT. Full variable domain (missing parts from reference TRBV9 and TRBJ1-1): DSGVTQTPKHLITATGQRVTLRCSPRSGDLSVYWYQQSLDQGLQFLIQYYNGEERAKGNILERFSAQQFPDLHSELNLSSLELGDSALYFCASSPRQRNTEAFFGQGTRLTVV.

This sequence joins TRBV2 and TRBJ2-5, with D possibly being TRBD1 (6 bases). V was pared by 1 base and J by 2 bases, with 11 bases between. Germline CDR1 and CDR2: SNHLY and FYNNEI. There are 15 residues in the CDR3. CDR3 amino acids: CASSEGRTAQETQYF. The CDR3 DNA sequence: TGTGCCAGCAGTGAAGGTCGGACAGCTCAAGAGACCCAGTACTTC. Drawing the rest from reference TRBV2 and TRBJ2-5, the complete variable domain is EPEVTQTPSHQVTQMGQEVILRCVPISNHLYFYWYRQILGQKVEFLVSFYNNEISEKSEIFDDQFSVERPDGSNFTLKIRSTKLEDSAMYFCASSEGRTAQETQYFGPGTRLLVL.

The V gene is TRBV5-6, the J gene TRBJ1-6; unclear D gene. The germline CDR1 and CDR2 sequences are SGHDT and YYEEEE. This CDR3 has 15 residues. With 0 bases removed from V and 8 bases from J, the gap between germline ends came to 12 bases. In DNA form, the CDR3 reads TGTGCCAGCAGCTTGGACGGGTTGTGGGATTCACCCCTCCACTTT. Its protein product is CASSLDGLWDSPLHF.

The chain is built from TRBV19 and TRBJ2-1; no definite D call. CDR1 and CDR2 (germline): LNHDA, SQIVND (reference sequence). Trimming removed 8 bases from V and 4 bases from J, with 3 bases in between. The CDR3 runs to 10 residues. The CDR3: CASGYNEQFF. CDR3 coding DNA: TGTGCCAGTGGGTACAATGAGCAGTTCTTC.

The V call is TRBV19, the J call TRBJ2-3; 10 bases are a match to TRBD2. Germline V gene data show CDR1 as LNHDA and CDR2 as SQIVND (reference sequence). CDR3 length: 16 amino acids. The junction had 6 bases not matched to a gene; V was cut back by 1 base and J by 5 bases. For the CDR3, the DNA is TGTGCCAGTAGTATAGTTGCTAGCGGGGGTAGAGATACGCAGTATTTT. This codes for CASSIVASGGRDTQYF.

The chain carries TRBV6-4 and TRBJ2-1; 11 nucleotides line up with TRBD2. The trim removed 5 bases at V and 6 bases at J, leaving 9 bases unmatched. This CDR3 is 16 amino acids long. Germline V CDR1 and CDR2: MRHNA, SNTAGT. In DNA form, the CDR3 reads TGTGCCAGCAGTTCACTAGCGGGGGTACAAGGCAATGAGCAGTTCTTC. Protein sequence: CASSSLAGVQGNEQFF.